This entry concerns a single T cell receptor beta chain. Its antigen is as yet unknown. This record belongs to a study of CD8 T cells in Susac syndrome. General observations from the study: Acknowledgment was made by the study that its TCR sequencing and HLA analysis involved a relatively small number of individuals.

Sequencing targeted TCR beta in T cells from blood (CD8+ and CD4+). Included as multiple sclerosis controls were treatment-naive patients who had stable or active relapsing-remitting disease. When the RNA was reverse transcribed, random hexamers were used with an input of roughly 0.45 to 1 ug. TCRdb reanalysed the immunoSEQ multiplex PCR reads using MiXCR and keeps one entry per CDR3 protein. The sample includes about 290,000 distinct CDR3 sequences, roughly 85% of them seen just once. This CDR3 is built from 14 residues. V shed 0 bases and J shed 3 bases, with 10 bases lying between them. Germline CDR1 reads SGDLS; CDR2 reads YYNGEE.

The clonotype comes from a human donor with multiple sclerosis. The chain combines TRBV9 with TRBJ2-7; no clear D gene. Sequences were obtained from CD8+ T cells from PBMCs. The CDR3 is CASSVGDGDYEQYF. As DNA, the CDR3 is TGTGCCAGCAGCGTAGGCGATGGGGACTACGAGCAGTACTTC.